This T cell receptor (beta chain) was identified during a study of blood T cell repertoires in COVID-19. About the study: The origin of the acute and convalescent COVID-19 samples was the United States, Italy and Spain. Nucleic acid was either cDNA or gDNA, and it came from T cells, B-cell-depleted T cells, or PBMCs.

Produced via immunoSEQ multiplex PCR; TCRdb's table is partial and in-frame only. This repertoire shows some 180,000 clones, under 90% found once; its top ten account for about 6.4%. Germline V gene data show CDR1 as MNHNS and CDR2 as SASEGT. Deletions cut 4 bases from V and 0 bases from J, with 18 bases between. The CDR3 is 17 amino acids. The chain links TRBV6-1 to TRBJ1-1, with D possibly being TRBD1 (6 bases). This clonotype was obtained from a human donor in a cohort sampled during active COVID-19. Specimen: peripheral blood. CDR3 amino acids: CASSVLPLGQMNTEAFF. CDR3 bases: TGTGCCAGCAGTGTATTACCACTAGGACAGATGAACACTGAAGCTTTCTTT.